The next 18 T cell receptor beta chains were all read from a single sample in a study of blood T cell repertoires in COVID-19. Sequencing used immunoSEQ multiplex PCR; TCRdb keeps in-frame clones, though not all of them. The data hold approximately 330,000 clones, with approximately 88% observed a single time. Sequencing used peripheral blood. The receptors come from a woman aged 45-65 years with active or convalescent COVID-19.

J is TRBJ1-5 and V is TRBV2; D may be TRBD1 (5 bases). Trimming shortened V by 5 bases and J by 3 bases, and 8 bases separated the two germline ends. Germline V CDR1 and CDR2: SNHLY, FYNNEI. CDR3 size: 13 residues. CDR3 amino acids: CASSMDNNQPQHF. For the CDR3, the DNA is TGTGCCAGCAGTATGGACAACAATCAGCCCCAGCATTTT.

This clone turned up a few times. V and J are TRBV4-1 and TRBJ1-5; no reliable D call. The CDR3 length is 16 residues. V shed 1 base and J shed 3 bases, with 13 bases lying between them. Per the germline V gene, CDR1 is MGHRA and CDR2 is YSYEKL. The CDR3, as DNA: TGCGCCAGCAGCCAAGTAAGCGGTGCAAACAATCAGCCCCAGCATTTT. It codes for CASSQVSGANNQPQHF.

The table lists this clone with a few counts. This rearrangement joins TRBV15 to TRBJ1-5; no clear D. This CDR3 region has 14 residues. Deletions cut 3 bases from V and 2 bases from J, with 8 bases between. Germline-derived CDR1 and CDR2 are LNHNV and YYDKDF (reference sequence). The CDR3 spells CATSRGRGNQPQHF. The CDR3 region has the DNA TGTGCCACCAGCAGGGGTCGGGGCAATCAGCCCCAGCATTTT.

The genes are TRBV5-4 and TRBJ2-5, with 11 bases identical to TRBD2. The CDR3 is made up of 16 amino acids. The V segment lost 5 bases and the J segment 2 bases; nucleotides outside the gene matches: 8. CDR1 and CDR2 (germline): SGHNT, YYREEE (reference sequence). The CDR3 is CASSPRLAGTQETQYF. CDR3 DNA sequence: TGTGCCAGCAGTCCCAGACTAGCGGGAACGCAAGAGACCCAGTACTTC. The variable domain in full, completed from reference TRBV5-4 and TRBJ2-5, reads ETGVTQSPTHLIKTRGQQVTLRCSSQSGHNTVSWYQQALGQGPQFIFQYYREEENGRGNFPPRFSGLQFPNYSSELNVNALELDDSALYLCASSPRLAGTQETQYFGPGTRLLVL.

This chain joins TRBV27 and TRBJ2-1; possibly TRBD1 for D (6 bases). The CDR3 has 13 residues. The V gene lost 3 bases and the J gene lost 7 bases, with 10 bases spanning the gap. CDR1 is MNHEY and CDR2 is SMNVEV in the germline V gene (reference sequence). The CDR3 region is CASSFLGANEQFF. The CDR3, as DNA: TGTGCCAGCAGTTTCTTGGGGGCTAATGAGCAGTTCTTC.

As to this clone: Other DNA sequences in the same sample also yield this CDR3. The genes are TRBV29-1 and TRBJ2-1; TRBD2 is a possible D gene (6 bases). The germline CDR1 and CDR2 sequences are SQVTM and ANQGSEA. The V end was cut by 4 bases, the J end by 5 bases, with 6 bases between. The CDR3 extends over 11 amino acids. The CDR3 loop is CSVAGDNEQFF. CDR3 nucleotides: TGCAGCGTTGCGGGAGACAATGAGCAGTTCTTC.

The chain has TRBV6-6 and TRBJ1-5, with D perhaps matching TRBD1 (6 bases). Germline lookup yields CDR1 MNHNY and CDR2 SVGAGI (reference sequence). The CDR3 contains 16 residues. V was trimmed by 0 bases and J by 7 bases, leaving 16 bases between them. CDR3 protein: CASSYSIIGGGQPQHF. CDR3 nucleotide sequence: TGTGCCAGCAGTTACTCGATCATAGGGGGGGGGCAGCCCCAGCATTTT.

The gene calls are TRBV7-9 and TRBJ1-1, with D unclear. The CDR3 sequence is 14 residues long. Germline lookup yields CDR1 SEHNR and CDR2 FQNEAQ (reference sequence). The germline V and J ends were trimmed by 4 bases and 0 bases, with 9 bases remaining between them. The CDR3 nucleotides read TGTGCCAGCAGCTCCACATTCATGAACACTGAAGCTTTCTTT. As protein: CASSSTFMNTEAFF.

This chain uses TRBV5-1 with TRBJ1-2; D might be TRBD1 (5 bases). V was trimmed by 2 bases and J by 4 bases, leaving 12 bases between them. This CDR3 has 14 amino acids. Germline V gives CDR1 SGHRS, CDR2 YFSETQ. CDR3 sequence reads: CASSLGSQVYGYTF. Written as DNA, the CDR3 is TGCGCCAGCAGCTTAGGTTCACAGGTCTATGGCTACACCTTC.

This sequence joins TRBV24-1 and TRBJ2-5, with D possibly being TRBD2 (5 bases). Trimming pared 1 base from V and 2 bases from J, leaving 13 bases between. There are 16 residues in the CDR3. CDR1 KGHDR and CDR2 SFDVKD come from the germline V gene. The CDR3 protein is CATSDLAAGSQETQYF. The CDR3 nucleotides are TGTGCCACCAGTGATTTAGCGGCTGGGTCGCAAGAGACCCAGTACTTC.

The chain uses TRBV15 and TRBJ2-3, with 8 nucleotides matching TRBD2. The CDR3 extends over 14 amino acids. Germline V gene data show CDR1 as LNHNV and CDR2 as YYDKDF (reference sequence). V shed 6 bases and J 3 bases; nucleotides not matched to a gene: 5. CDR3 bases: TGTGCCACCAGTCTAGGACTAGCAACAGATACGCAGTATTTT. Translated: CATSLGLATDTQYF.

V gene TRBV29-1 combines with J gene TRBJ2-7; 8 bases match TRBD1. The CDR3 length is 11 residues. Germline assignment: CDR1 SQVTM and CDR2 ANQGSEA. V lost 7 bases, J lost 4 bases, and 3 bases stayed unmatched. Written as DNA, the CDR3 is TGCAGCGCGGGACAGGAATACGAGCAGTACTTC. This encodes CSAGQEYEQYF.

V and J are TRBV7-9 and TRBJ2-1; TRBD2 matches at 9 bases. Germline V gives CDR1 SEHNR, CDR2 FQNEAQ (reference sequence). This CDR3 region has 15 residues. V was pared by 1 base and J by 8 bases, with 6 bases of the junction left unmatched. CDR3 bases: TGTGCCAGCAGCTTAGTTCCGCGGGAGGGTCATGAGCAGTTCTTC. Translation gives CASSLVPREGHEQFF.

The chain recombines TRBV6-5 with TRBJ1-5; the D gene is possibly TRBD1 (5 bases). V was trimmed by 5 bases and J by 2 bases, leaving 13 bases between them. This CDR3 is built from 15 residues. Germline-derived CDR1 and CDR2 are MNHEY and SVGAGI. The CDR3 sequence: CASSPTGDGNQPQHF. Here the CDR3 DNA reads TGTGCCAGCAGTCCTACGGGGGATGGCAATCAGCCCCAGCATTTT.

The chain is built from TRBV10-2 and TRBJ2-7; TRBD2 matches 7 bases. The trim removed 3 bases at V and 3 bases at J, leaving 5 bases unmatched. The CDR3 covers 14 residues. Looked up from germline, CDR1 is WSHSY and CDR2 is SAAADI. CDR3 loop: CASSDKRGDYEQYF. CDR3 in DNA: TGCGCCAGCAGTGACAAGCGGGGTGACTACGAGCAGTACTTC.

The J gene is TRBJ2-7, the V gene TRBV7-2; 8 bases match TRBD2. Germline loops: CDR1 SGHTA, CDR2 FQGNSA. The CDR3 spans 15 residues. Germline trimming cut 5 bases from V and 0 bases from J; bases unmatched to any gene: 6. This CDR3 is CASSHTGTSSYEQYF. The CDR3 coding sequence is TGTGCCAGCAGCCATACCGGGACTAGCTCCTACGAGCAGTACTTC.

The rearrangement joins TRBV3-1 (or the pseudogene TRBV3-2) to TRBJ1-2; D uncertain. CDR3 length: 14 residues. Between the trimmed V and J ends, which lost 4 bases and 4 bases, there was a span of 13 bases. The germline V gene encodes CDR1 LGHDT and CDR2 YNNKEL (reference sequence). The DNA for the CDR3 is TGTGCCAGCAGCCCCCCTAATTCGGGCTATGGCTACACCTTC. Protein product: CASSPPNSGYGYTF.

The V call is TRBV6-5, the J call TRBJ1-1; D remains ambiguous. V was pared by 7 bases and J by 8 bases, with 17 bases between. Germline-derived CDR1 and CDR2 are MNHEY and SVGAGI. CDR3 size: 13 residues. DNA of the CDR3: TGTGCCAGCAAATTGGGCCTCATGCGAGAAGCTTTCTTT. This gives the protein CASKLGLMREAFF.